The 2 T cell receptor beta chains in this list originate from one sample, sequenced in a study of blood T cell repertoires in COVID-19. Data came from immunoSEQ multiplex PCR; TCRdb stores just in-frame clones and leaves some out. Of about 390,000 clones listed, more than 70% were seen once; the top ten hold 2% to 2.5%. The sequenced sample consisted of peripheral blood. The receptors originated from an older woman with COVID-19, enrolled during active disease.

V usage is TRBV4-2 and J usage is TRBJ2-1; 9 positions agree with TRBD2. Germline trimming cut 4 bases from V and 2 bases from J; bases unmatched to any gene: 6. The V gene's germline CDR1 is LGHNA and CDR2 YNFKEQ. This CDR3 comprises 16 residues. The CDR3 DNA reads as TGTGCCAGCAGCCCTGGAGCGGGGGGCCCCTACAATGAGCAGTTCTTC. Its protein product is CASSPGAGGPYNEQFF.

The chain combines TRBV11-1 with TRBJ1-2; the match to TRBD1 covers 7 bases. Per the germline V gene, CDR1 is SGHAT and CDR2 is FQDESV (reference sequence). The CDR3 sequence is 14 residues long. V was pared by 3 bases and J by 5 bases, with 6 bases of the junction left unmatched. The CDR3 sequence is CASSFDRDLYGYTF. The CDR3, as DNA: TGTGCCAGCAGCTTCGACAGGGATTTATATGGCTACACCTTC. Complete variable domain (other parts from reference TRBV11-1 and TRBJ1-2): EAEVAQSPRYKITEKSQAVAFWCDPISGHATLYWYRQILGQGPELLVQFQDESVVDDSQLPKDRFSAERLKGVDSTLKIQPAELGDSAMYLCASSFDRDLYGYTFGSGTRLTVV.